This T cell receptor beta chain was observed in a study of identical twins. Points from the study as a whole: Compared with unrelated sharing, twin-shared out-of-frame alpha sequences had more low-probability sequences.

As concerns this clonotype: What it binds is not known.

CDR1 is KGHDR, CDR2 SFDVKD, per germline. V lost 2 bases and J lost 6, with 7 bases in between. This CDR3 spans 14 amino acids. TCRdb called the 5' RACE reads again in MiXCR, with one record for every CDR3 protein. The table lists around 250,000 distinct CDR3 sequences, about 12% of them singletons, with more than 3.5% in the top ten. Among all donors, each was a healthy Caucasian. The same data also went into a second study, on yellow fever vaccine responses in identical twins.

V and J are TRBV24-1 and TRBJ1-6, with D uncertain. The source is a young woman in good health. Sequenced material: memory (CD45RO+) T cells sorted from blood. The CDR3 here is CATSDSSLNSPLHF. In DNA, the CDR3 is TGTGCCACCAGTGATTCTAGCCTTAATTCACCCCTCCACTTT.